A selection of T cell receptor beta chains follows, all from one sample in a study of T cells in Graves' hyperthyroidism and ophthalmopathy. TCRdb independently ran MiXCR on the multiplex PCR reads; one entry per CDR3 protein. The data hold 550,000 to 650,000 distinct CDR3 sequences, with about 14% observed a single time. Sequencing used blood. These receptors originate from a woman aged 25 to 39 with Graves' hyperthyroidism that later progressed to Graves' ophthalmopathy. Both conserved end residues are part of each CDR3. A D gene is named only where the DNA matches it firmly. Size is stated for part of the rows, as once, few or many counts, or as a class when the clone is expanded.

cdr3_length: 16
j_call: TRBJ2-1
clone_size: NA
v_call: TRBV7-7
d_call: NA
cdr3_aa: CASSPLFVTENNEQFF
cdr3_nt: TGTGCTAGCAGCCCCCTTTTCGTAACGGAAAACAATGAGCAGTTCTTC

cdr3_length: 16
j_call: TRBJ1-5
clone_size: many
v_call: TRBV19
d_call: NA
cdr3_aa: CASSPRTASSNQPQHF
cdr3_nt: TGTGCCAGTAGTCCTCGGACGGCGAGTAGCAATCAGCCCCAGCATTTT

cdr3_length: 13
j_call: TRBJ2-7
clone_size: many
v_call: TRBV5-1
d_call: TRBD1
cdr3_aa: CASSLGDRRQQYF
cdr3_nt: TGCGCCAGCAGCTTGGGGGACAGGAGGCAGCAGTACTTC

cdr3_length: 15
j_call: TRBJ2-7
clone_size: NA
v_call: TRBV6-1
d_call: TRBD1
cdr3_aa: CASRASGTGFYEQYF
cdr3_nt: TGTGCCAGCAGGGCCTCCGGGACAGGGTTTTACGAGCAGTACTTC

cdr3_length: 13
j_call: TRBJ1-1
clone_size: many
v_call: TRBV7-2
d_call: NA
cdr3_aa: CVSSSQGNTEAFF
cdr3_nt: TGTGTCAGCAGCTCGCAGGGGAACACTGAAGCTTTCTTT

cdr3_length: 14
j_call: TRBJ2-7
clone_size: many
v_call: TRBV12-3/TRBV12-4
d_call: NA
cdr3_aa: CASSSVRGTYEQYF
cdr3_nt: TGTGCCAGCAGTTCCGTACGGGGTACGTACGAGCAGTACTTC

cdr3_length: 13
j_call: TRBJ2-5
clone_size: many
v_call: TRBV12-3/TRBV12-4
d_call: NA
cdr3_aa: CASSLASPETQYF
cdr3_nt: TGTGCCAGCAGTTTGGCCAGCCCGGAGACCCAGTACTTC

cdr3_length: 17
j_call: TRBJ1-1
clone_size: many
v_call: TRBV19
d_call: NA
cdr3_aa: CASSIAFTVHRDTEAFF
cdr3_nt: TGTGCCAGTAGTATAGCCTTCACAGTCCACCGGGACACTGAAGCTTTCTTT

cdr3_length: 13
j_call: TRBJ2-1
clone_size: NA
v_call: TRBV15
d_call: NA
cdr3_aa: CATSRLGENEQFF
cdr3_nt: TGTGCCACCAGCAGACTCGGTGAGAATGAGCAGTTCTTC

cdr3_length: 15
j_call: TRBJ2-1
clone_size: many
v_call: TRBV7-2
d_call: TRBD2
cdr3_aa: CASSPGTSGRYEQFF
cdr3_nt: TGTGCCAGCAGCCCCGGGACTAGCGGGAGGTATGAGCAGTTCTTC

cdr3_length: 15
j_call: TRBJ1-5
clone_size: NA
v_call: TRBV4-1
d_call: TRBD1
cdr3_aa: CARGQGPAYNQPQHF
cdr3_nt: TGCGCCAGAGGACAGGGCCCCGCTTATAATCAGCCCCAGCATTTT

cdr3_length: 12
j_call: TRBJ1-2
clone_size: many
v_call: TRBV6-2/TRBV6-3
d_call: NA
cdr3_aa: CASTRGNYGYTF
cdr3_nt: TGTGCCAGCACGAGGGGGAACTATGGCTACACCTTC

cdr3_length: 16
j_call: TRBJ2-1
clone_size: few
v_call: TRBV5-4
d_call: TRBD2
cdr3_aa: CASSSPLAGGGNEQFF
cdr3_nt: TGTGCCAGCAGCTCCCCTCTAGCGGGAGGTGGGAATGAGCAGTTCTTC